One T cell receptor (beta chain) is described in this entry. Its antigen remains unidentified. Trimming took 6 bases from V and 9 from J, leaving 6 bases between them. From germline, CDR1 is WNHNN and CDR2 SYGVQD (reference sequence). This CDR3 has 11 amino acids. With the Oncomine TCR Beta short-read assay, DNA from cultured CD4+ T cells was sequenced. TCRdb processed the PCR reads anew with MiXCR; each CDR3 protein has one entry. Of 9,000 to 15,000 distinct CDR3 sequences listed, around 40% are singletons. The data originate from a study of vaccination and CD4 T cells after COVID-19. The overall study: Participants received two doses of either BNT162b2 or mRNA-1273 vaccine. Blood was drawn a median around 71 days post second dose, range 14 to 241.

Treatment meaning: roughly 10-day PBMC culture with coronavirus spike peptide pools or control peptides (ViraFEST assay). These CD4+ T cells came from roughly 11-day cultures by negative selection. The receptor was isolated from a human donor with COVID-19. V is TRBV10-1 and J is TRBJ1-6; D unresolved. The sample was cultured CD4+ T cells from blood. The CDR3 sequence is CASRTFSPLHF. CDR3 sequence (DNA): TGCGCCAGCAGAACGTTTTCACCCCTCCACTTT.